This TCR beta chain appears in the sequencing data of a study of blood T cells in healthy people across ages. Study results and caveats: Strong correlation existed between TCR beta diversity and naive T cell percentage. With donor CMV status unknown, expanded clonotype changes were possibly confounded. The recorded TCR beta diversity per million T cells decreased in a roughly linear manner with age.

In this sample, this clonotype turned up a few times. Its antigen is still unknown. A J-beta primer mix and a sample-barcoded 5' primer were used in a second PCR of about 7 to 12 cycles. Researchers report that each sample yielded at least 2.5 million CDR3-containing paired-end reads. TCRdb reanalysed the 5' RACE reads using MiXCR and keeps one entry per CDR3 protein. The sample includes 1.5 million to 2 million distinct CDR3 sequences, roughly 32% of them seen just once. The specimen was blood. This TCR derives from a woman aged 30 to 39 in good health.

The CDR3 nucleotides are TGCGCCAGCCGCGGCGAAGGACTAGCGGGAGATCTCTACAATGAGCAGTTCTTC. Protein product: CASRGEGLAGDLYNEQFF. The chain has TRBV5-1 and TRBJ2-1; 13 bases agree with TRBD2. With V trimmed by 7 bases and J by 3 bases, 13 bases remained unmatched. Germline values: CDR1 SGHRS, CDR2 YFSETQ. This CDR3 region has 18 residues.